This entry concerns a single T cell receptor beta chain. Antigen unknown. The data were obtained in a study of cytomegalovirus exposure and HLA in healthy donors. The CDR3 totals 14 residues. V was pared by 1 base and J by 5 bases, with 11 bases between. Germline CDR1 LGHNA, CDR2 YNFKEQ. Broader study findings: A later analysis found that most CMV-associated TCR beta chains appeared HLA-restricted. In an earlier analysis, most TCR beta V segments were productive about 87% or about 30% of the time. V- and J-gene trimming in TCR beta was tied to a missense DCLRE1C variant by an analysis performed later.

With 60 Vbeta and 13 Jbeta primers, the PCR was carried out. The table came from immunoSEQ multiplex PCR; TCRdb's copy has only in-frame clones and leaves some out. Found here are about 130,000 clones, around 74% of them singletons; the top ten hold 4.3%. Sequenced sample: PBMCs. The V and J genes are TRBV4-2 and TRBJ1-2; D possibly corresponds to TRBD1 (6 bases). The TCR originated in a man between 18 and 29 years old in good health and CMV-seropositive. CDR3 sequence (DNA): TGTGCCAGCAGCCAAGTCTCAGGGGCGTATGGCTACACCTTC. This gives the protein CASSQVSGAYGYTF.